A single sample is the source of the 25 T cell receptor beta chains below, sequenced in a study of patients and donors after allogeneic stem cell transplantation. MiXCR, run by TCRdb on the RT-PCR reads, gives a single entry per CDR3 protein. In the table there are about 200,000 distinct CDR3 sequences, more than 35% of which are singletons. The sequenced material came from blood, either unsorted or a sorted T cell fraction (not recorded which). The receptors were sampled from a human donor who was either an allogeneic HSCT recipient or a stem cell or donor lymphocyte infusion donor (not recorded which). It is not recorded whose cells these are; they may come from a transplant donor.

The chain couples TRBV29-1 to TRBJ1-2; D might be TRBD1 (5 bases). This CDR3 contains 13 residues. Germline V gives CDR1 SQVTM, CDR2 ANQGSEA. Trimming pared 2 bases from V and 3 bases from J, leaving 10 bases between. CDR3 in amino acids: CSVESRGHYGYTF. DNA of the CDR3: TGCAGCGTTGAAAGCCGGGGCCACTATGGCTACACCTTC. The variable domain in full, completed from reference TRBV29-1 and TRBJ1-2, reads SAVISQKPSRDICQRGTSLTIQCQVDSQVTMMFWYRQQPGQSLTLIATANQGSEATYESGFVIDKFPISRPNLTFSTLTVSNMSPEDSSIYLCSVESRGHYGYTFGSGTRLTVV.

This clonotype was found a few times. The V call is TRBV5-6, the J call TRBJ2-7, with 9 nucleotides matching TRBD1. V shed 4 bases, J shed 6 bases, and the junction held 8 bases outside the gene matches. The CDR3 covers 14 residues. Germline CDR1 is SGHDT and CDR2 is YYEEEE. This CDR3 reads CASSAGTGISEQYF. The CDR3 nucleotides are TGTGCCAGCAGCGCCGGGACAGGGATCTCCGAGCAGTACTTC. The complete variable domain, with remaining parts taken from reference TRBV5-6 and TRBJ2-7, reads DAGVTQSPTHLIKTRGQQVTLRCSPKSGHDTVSWYQQALGQGPQFIFQYYEEEERQRGNFPDRFSGHQFPNYSSELNVNALLLGDSALYLCASSAGTGISEQYFGPGTRLTVT.

The sample holds a few counts of this clonotype. This chain links TRBV7-6 with TRBJ1-1; 7 bases map to TRBD1. Germline V gene data show CDR1 as SGHVS and CDR2 as FNYEAQ. This CDR3 comprises 15 residues. With V trimmed by 5 bases and J by 6 bases, 12 bases remained unmatched. The CDR3 reads CASSGRDSPGAEAFF. CDR3 coding DNA: TGTGCCAGCAGCGGACGGGACAGCCCGGGGGCTGAAGCTTTCTTT. The entire variable domain, with the rest obtained from reference TRBV7-6 and TRBJ1-1, is as follows: GAGVSQSPRYKVTKRGQDVALRCDPISGHVSLYWYRQALGQGPEFLTYFNYEAQQDKSGLPNDRFSAERPEGSISTLTIQRTEQRDSAMYRCASSGRDSPGAEAFFGQGTRLTVV.

A few counts support this clonotype. The chain uses TRBV7-9 and TRBJ2-7; D possibly matches TRBD1 or TRBD2 (6 bases each). V was pared by 5 bases and J by 3 bases, with 23 bases between. The CDR3 sequence is 17 residues long. In germline, CDR1 is SEHNR, CDR2 FQNEAQ (reference sequence). DNA for the CDR3: TGTGCCAGCAGCGTTCGACCCTGGGGGGACACCAACTACGAGCAGTACTTC. Protein sequence: CASSVRPWGDTNYEQYF.

The rearrangement links TRBV28 to TRBJ2-6; D is possibly TRBD2 (5 bases). V was clipped by 3 bases and J by 1 base, with 7 bases between them. Germline assignment: CDR1 MDHEN and CDR2 SYDVKM. CDR3 size: 15 residues. The CDR3 region is CASSFEGSGANVLTF. DNA of the CDR3: TGTGCCAGCAGTTTTGAGGGATCTGGGGCCAACGTCCTGACTTTC.

Concerning this clonotype itself: One junction end does not reproduce the germline sequence, and a read error may be involved. The DNA for the CDR3 is TGTGCTTGGATGGGGGGAACCACAGATACGCAGTATTTT. This encodes CAWMGGTTDTQYF. This sequence joins TRBV30 and TRBJ2-3, with TRBD2 as a possible D gene (6 bases). Per the germline V gene, CDR1 is GTSNPN and CDR2 is SVGIG (reference sequence). The CDR3 runs 13 residues.

This clonotype was counted only a few times. This sequence joins TRBV4-2 and TRBJ1-1; D is undetermined. Trimming stripped 4 bases from V and 1 base from J, with 13 bases between. The CDR3 is 15 residues long. CDR1 and CDR2 from the germline V gene are LGHNA and YNFKEQ. CDR3: CASSPDRGRNTEAFF. Written as DNA, the CDR3 is TGTGCCAGCAGCCCGGACCGAGGGAGGAACACTGAAGCTTTCTTT.

This chain links TRBV7-2 with TRBJ1-3; D perhaps matches TRBD1 (6 bases). This CDR3 region has 14 residues. V was shortened by 1 base and J by 2 bases, with 6 bases between the two germline ends. In germline, CDR1 is SGHTA, CDR2 FQGNSA. The CDR3: CASSLGDTGNTIYF. The CDR3 coding sequence is TGTGCCAGCAGCTTAGGGGACACTGGAAACACCATATATTTT.

V is TRBV18 and J is TRBJ1-4, with D possibly matching TRBD1 (6 bases). Germline CDR1 is KGHSH and CDR2 is LQKENI. Trimming left V 2 bases short and J 4 bases short, with 11 bases between. The CDR3 runs to 15 residues. CDR3: CASSPAAGDNEKLFF. CDR3 nucleotides: TGTGCCAGCTCACCAGCCGCAGGGGATAATGAAAAACTGTTTTTT. The entire variable domain, with the rest obtained from reference TRBV18 and TRBJ1-4, is as follows: NAGVMQNPRHLVRRRGQEARLRCSPMKGHSHVYWYRQLPEEGLKFMVYLQKENIIDESGMPKERFSAEFPKEGPSILRIQQVVRGDSAAYFCASSPAAGDNEKLFFGSGTQLSVL.

V and J are TRBV7-2 and TRBJ2-4, with TRBD2 matching over 10 bases. V shed 1 base, J shed 6 bases, and the junction held 3 bases outside the gene matches. This CDR3 spans 15 amino acids. Germline V lookup: CDR1 SGHTA, CDR2 FQGNSA. The CDR3 DNA follows: TGTGCCAGCAGCTTAGTGACTAGCGGGCGAAACATTCAGTACTTC. Encoded protein: CASSLVTSGRNIQYF.

This clonotype has a single count. The chain carries TRBV4-3 and TRBJ1-6; TRBD1 agrees at 7 bases. CDR1 and CDR2 from the germline V gene are LGHNA and YSLEER. The CDR3 sequence is 15 residues long. Trimming at V came to 0 bases and at J to 13 bases, leaving 9 bases not matched to a gene. In DNA, the CDR3 is TGCGCCAGCAGCCAAGAAGAGGGGGCCTATCAGCCCCTCCACTTT. Translation: CASSQEEGAYQPLHF.

This clonotype was detected a few times. The chain employs TRBV20-1 and TRBJ1-1; perhaps TRBD1 as D (5 bases). The ends were cut back, 2 bases at V and 1 base at J, with 11 bases in the middle. Germline V CDR1 and CDR2: DFQATT, SNEGSKA (reference sequence). The length of the CDR3 is 14 residues. The chain's CDR3 is CSARRTGPNTEAFF. The CDR3 nucleotides read TGCAGTGCTAGACGAACAGGCCCGAACACTGAAGCTTTCTTT.

The sample holds a few counts of this clonotype. The CDR3 region is CASRLGQGRYNEQFF. The CDR3 coding sequence is TGTGCCAGTAGACTTGGACAGGGTCGCTACAATGAGCAGTTCTTC. The V call is TRBV19, the J call TRBJ2-1; TRBD1 matches at 8 bases. The V and J ends lost 6 bases and 3 bases, in that order; junction bases with no gene match: 7. Germline values: CDR1 LNHDA, CDR2 SQIVND (reference sequence). The length of the CDR3 is 15 residues.

V is TRBV7-8 and J is TRBJ1-1; the D is unclear. The CDR3 consists of 13 residues. Trimming left V 2 bases short and J 3 bases short, with 7 bases between. The germline V gene has CDR1 SGHVS and CDR2 FQNEAQ. As DNA, the CDR3 is TGTGCCAGCAGCTTACCCCCGGACACTGAAGCTTTCTTT. This codes for CASSLPPDTEAFF.

The J gene is TRBJ1-3, the V gene TRBV2, with D perhaps TRBD1 (5 bases). The V end lost 8 bases, the J end lost 0 bases, and 11 bases lay between the germline ends. Germline V gene data show CDR1 as SNHLY and CDR2 as FYNNEI. The CDR3 has 14 residues. The CDR3 protein is CASSGRASGNTIYF. CDR3 sequence (DNA): TGTGCCAGCTCAGGCAGGGCCTCTGGAAACACCATATATTTT.

The V and J genes are TRBV28 and TRBJ2-1; 9 nucleotides agree with TRBD2. Germline V gives CDR1 MDHEN, CDR2 SYDVKM. V lost 6 bases, J lost 4 bases, and 4 bases stayed unmatched. The CDR3 extends over 14 amino acids. The CDR3 here is CASSLSGGYNEQFF. The CDR3 nucleotides read TGTGCCAGCAGCCTTAGCGGGGGTTACAATGAGCAGTTCTTC.

V gene TRBV12-3 or TRBV12-4 combines with J gene TRBJ1-5, with no clear D. V lost 7 bases to trimming and J lost 0 bases, with 13 bases between them. This CDR3 is 15 amino acids long. CDR3 sequence (DNA): TGTGCCAGCAATTCTGCCGGGGATAGCAATCAGCCCCAGCATTTT. Protein product: CASNSAGDSNQPQHF.

The V and J genes are TRBV7-6 and TRBJ1-6; 11 bases align to TRBD1. Germline assignment: CDR1 SGHVS and CDR2 FNYEAQ. CDR3 length: 16 amino acids. V gave up 0 bases and J gave up 7 bases; unmatched junction bases: 2. The CDR3 loop is CASSLAGTGGNSPLHF. CDR3 DNA: TGTGCCAGCAGCTTAGCAGGGACAGGGGGAAATTCACCCCTCCACTTT.

V gene TRBV5-1 combines with J gene TRBJ2-1; D unresolved. Germline V CDR1 and CDR2: SGHRS, YFSETQ. This CDR3 contains 13 residues. Trimming removed 0 bases from V and 10 bases from J, with 11 bases in between. The CDR3 protein is CASSLAGGWEQFF. The CDR3 DNA reads as TGCGCCAGCAGCTTGGCCGGTGGATGGGAGCAGTTCTTC.

V usage is TRBV5-6 and J usage is TRBJ1-6, with 9 bases fitting TRBD1. V shed 2 bases, J shed 7 bases, and the junction held 7 bases outside the gene matches. The germline V gene has CDR1 SGHDT and CDR2 YYEEEE. The CDR3 has 16 amino acids. In DNA form, the CDR3 reads TGTGCCAGCAGCTTCCCGGGACAGGGACTAAATTCACCCCTCCACTTT. Encoded protein: CASSFPGQGLNSPLHF. The variable domain in full, completed from reference TRBV5-6 and TRBJ1-6, reads DAGVTQSPTHLIKTRGQQVTLRCSPKSGHDTVSWYQQALGQGPQFIFQYYEEEERQRGNFPDRFSGHQFPNYSSELNVNALLLGDSALYLCASSFPGQGLNSPLHFGNGTRLTVT.

This clonotype has just a few counts. The chain has TRBV25-1 and TRBJ1-2; D unresolved. The V end was cut by 5 bases, the J end by 1 base, with 14 bases between. The germline V gene has CDR1 MGHDK and CDR2 SYGVNS. This CDR3 is 15 amino acids long. The CDR3 spells CASSPPSTLNYGYTF. CDR3 DNA sequence: TGTGCCAGCAGTCCTCCCTCGACACTTAACTATGGCTACACCTTC.

The J gene is TRBJ2-1, the V gene TRBV6-5; 7 bases map to TRBD2. Trimming removed 2 bases from V and 3 bases from J; junction bases left unmatched: 1. Per germline, CDR1 MNHEY and CDR2 SVGAGI. There are 14 residues in the CDR3. The CDR3 is CASSYGRVYNEQFF. The CDR3 nucleotides read TGTGCCAGCAGTTACGGGAGGGTCTACAATGAGCAGTTCTTC.

This CDR3 is CASSLAKSVDEQYF. The CDR3 DNA follows: TGCGCCAGCAGCTTGGCCAAGTCAGTCGACGAGCAGTACTTC. The genes are TRBV5-1 and TRBJ2-7; D ambiguous. CDR3 size: 14 residues. Trimming took 0 bases from V and 5 from J, leaving 12 bases between them. CDR1 SGHRS and CDR2 YFSETQ come from the germline V gene. Full variable domain (remainder filled in from reference TRBV5-1 and TRBJ2-7): KAGVTQTPRYLIKTRGQQVTLSCSPISGHRSVSWYQQTPGQGLQFLFEYFSETQRNKGNFPGRFSGRQFSNSRSEMNVSTLELGDSALYLCASSLAKSVDEQYFGPGTRLTVT.

This clonotype has just a few counts. The genes are TRBV15 and TRBJ2-5, with 10 bases lining up with TRBD1. V lost 4 bases, J lost 4 bases, and 6 bases stayed unmatched. This CDR3 has 15 residues. Germline V CDR1 and CDR2: LNHNV, YYDKDF (reference sequence). In DNA form, the CDR3 reads TGTGCCACCAGCACAGACAGGGGGCTAGGAGAGACCCAGTACTTC. This codes for CATSTDRGLGETQYF.

This clonotype was observed a handful of times. The gene calls are TRBV7-9 and TRBJ1-2; D is ambiguous. Germline CDR1 SEHNR, CDR2 FQNEAQ (reference sequence). The germline V and J ends were trimmed by 1 base and 3 bases, with 15 bases remaining between them. The length of the CDR3 is 16 residues. CDR3: CASSLVGGEGYYGYTF. In DNA, the CDR3 is TGTGCCAGCAGCTTAGTGGGAGGTGAGGGATACTATGGCTACACCTTC.